This TCR beta chain originates from a study of OX40 agonist ivuxolimab in advanced cancers. Study summary: Averaging about 60 years in age, with a range of about 20 to 90, the cohort was approximately 83% male.

V dropped 2 bases and J dropped 2; count of bases not matched to a gene: 9. Germline values: CDR1 GTSNPN, CDR2 SVGIG (reference sequence). The CDR3 contains 16 residues. It was autoimmune disease history or systemic immunosuppression that excluded patients. A remark on this clone: Its antigen is currently unknown.

Study-wide results and limits: At doses 0.1 to 3.0 mg/kg, CD4+ and CD8+ clones expanded. Low normalized T-cell clonal expansion was additionally recorded for some nonresponders.

Profiled with immunoSEQ multiplex PCR; TCRdb holds only in-frame clones, not every one. The sample holds approximately 46,000 clones, more than 75% seen once. The material sequenced was CD4+ or CD8+ T cells sorted from blood, taken in a trial of the OX40 agonist ivuxolimab. The sequence was collected from an adult with an advanced solid tumor such as melanoma, head and neck, liver or kidney cancer. The chain couples TRBV30 to TRBJ2-5, with 9 bases fitting TRBD2. CDR3: CAWSKIAGAWQETQYF. CDR3 sequence (DNA): TGTGCCTGGAGTAAGATAGCGGGAGCGTGGCAAGAGACCCAGTACTTC.